This T cell receptor beta chain appears in the sequencing data of a study of T cells in Graves' hyperthyroidism and ophthalmopathy. The V gene lost 7 bases and the J gene lost 1 base, with 14 bases spanning the gap. Germline V gene sequence: CDR1 LNHDA, CDR2 SQIVND (reference sequence). This CDR3 comprises 15 residues. There are a few counts of this clonotype. Its antigen is unidentified. What was amplified from RNA transcripts were TCR beta CDR3 regions. When the TCR CDR3 underwent first-round RT-PCR, the HTBI primer set was used. TCRdb processed the multiplex PCR reads anew with MiXCR; each CDR3 protein has one entry. The sample carries about 110,000 distinct CDR3 sequences, more than 15% recorded once. Study results and caveats: Blood also contained most expanded thyroid clonotypes above 0.001.

Hyperthyroidism was newly diagnosed in patients aged 18 to 65 (duration under 2 months). The sequence came from a woman in her 50s with Graves' hyperthyroidism. Sample: blood. The chain couples TRBV19 to TRBJ2-1, with D perhaps TRBD2 (6 bases). The CDR3 sequence is CASTLSGFSYNEQFF. The CDR3 region has the DNA TGTGCCAGTACCCTGAGCGGGTTTTCCTACAATGAGCAGTTCTTC.